This TCR beta chain was obtained from a study of cytomegalovirus exposure and HLA in healthy donors. Study background: An earlier analysis identified 117 million unique TCR beta sequences in about 180 million T cells. Most donors, roughly 84% of a few hundred genotyped, fell in the Caucasian-associated ancestry cluster. The study, taken as a whole, reports: Later analysis identified several of the most significant clusters that appeared linked to common viral pathogens. The likely origin of a cluster of highly shared sequence variants was a sequencing artifact.

V dropped 4 bases and J dropped 4 bases, with 12 bases sitting between them. The CDR3 runs 13 residues. CDR1 SGHNT and CDR2 YYREEE come from the germline V gene (reference sequence). The PCR ran on 60 Vbeta and 13 Jbeta primers. The assay was immunoSEQ multiplex PCR, and TCRdb's table has in-frame clones only and misses some. The sample contains around 80,000 clones, around 60% of which appear only once. On this clone itself: Its antigen is not known.

Sequencing used PBMCs. The chain has TRBV5-4 and TRBJ2-7; D is possibly TRBD2 (5 bases). This sequence originates from a male donor in good health and CMV-seropositive. In DNA form, the CDR3 reads TGTGCCAGCAGCACGGGGAGAGGGTACGAGCAGTACTTC. Amino acids: CASSTGRGYEQYF. Supplemented by reference TRBV5-4 and TRBJ2-7, the full variable domain reads ETGVTQSPTHLIKTRGQQVTLRCSSQSGHNTVSWYQQALGQGPQFIFQYYREEENGRGNFPPRFSGLQFPNYSSELNVNALELDDSALYLCASSTGRGYEQYFGPGTRLTVT.